This T cell receptor beta chain emerged from a study of T cell repertoires in aging, cancer and after chemotherapy (dated by TCRdb to the late 2010s). As for the study more broadly: Six donor age groups were covered, ranging from 30 or younger up to 70 or older, and each group contained at least three individuals. The full dataset contained 9.1 million or so TCR reads. In the solid tumor group, the paired samples taken before and after chemotherapy came from brain tumor (glioblastoma) patients given temozolomide-based therapy. Alongside approximately 97 healthy donors serving as a reference group, the cohort included approximately 210 cancer patients, of whom 90 to 94 had hematological cancers and 110 to 140 had solid cancers. Peripheral blood TCR beta repertoires from healthy donors and cancer patients were profiled to examine immunoaging and T cell reconstitution after chemotherapy. Here is what the overall study found, with its caveats: It was noted by the authors that conclusions about immunological memory after chemotherapy cannot be drawn from the repertoire data. Compared with age-matched healthy donors, untreated patients with either hematological or solid cancers had significantly lower TCR diversity in the blood along with higher clonality. Median generation probability increased over the chemotherapy interval in both cancer cohorts, suggesting repertoire reconstitution through rebound thymic output. Declining TCR diversity with age in healthy donors was mainly explained by loss of richness; in cancer patients, loss of evenness also contributed.

The germline V gene sets CDR1 to MNHEY and CDR2 to SVGAGI. The CDR3 runs 12 residues from the cysteine to the phenylalanine. The DNA shown is the 36-base CDR3, in frame from base 1. V loses 8 bases, J loses 2 bases, and the germline ends lie 10 bases apart. TCR beta rearrangements were amplified from genomic DNA extracted from peripheral blood rather than from sorted cells or RNA. Concerning this clonotype: There is no known antigen for this receptor. Base quality data are lacking; no much larger clone is found one base away.

Using a mixed TRB-A/B primer pool, multiplex touch-down PCR amplified rearranged TRB sequences covering the V, D and J segments. Two consecutive PCR reactions with Phusion HS II polymerase added Illumina adapters and sample indices to the amplicons. Amplicons were gel-purified using the NucleoSpin Gel and PCR Clean-up kit and were subsequently checked with Qubit and an Agilent 2100 Bioanalyzer. Sequencing of the libraries was done on an Illumina MiSeq with paired-end, single-indexed 600-cycle runs. The source study handled its data this way. MiXCR versions 2.12 and 3.0.5 were used to process TRB sequences. A clone was defined as each unique CDR3 nucleotide sequence, and only productive sequences supported by at least two reads were kept. Shannon diversity, evenness, clonality (one minus evenness), and alpha-parameterized diversity profiles from alpha 0 to 5 were included as repertoire metrics. The IGoR algorithm was used to calculate generation probabilities for clones in the paired samples taken before and after chemotherapy. The raw public data were reprocessed by TCRdb itself: fastp quality trimming at Q25, MiXCR clonotype calling, in-frame beta chains only. Identical CDR3 proteins give one entry, which carries the most common genes and DNA. V and J calls and clone size were set by TCRdb, not the authors. This sample comprises about 2,600 distinct CDR3 sequences, about three fifths of them detected only once. The top ten hold about 36% of the sample.

The sample consisted of blood. The source of this sequence is a human donor with a solid tumor. Recombination linked TRBV6-5 to TRBJ2-7; tentative D gene TRBD2, with 5 bases matching. The CDR3 protein sequence reads: CASGGSTYEQYF. The bases are TGTGCCAGCGGTGGGAGTACCTACGAGCAGTACTTC.